The clone carrying this T cell receptor (beta chain) was counted ten times or more. Its antigen is still unknown. The sample comes from a study of early T cells in non-severe SARS-CoV-2 infection. Looking at the study overall: Whole-blood bulk RNA, unsorted, was sequenced, and chains were unpaired. Study findings and constraints: Comparison of clonotypes with VDJdb favored anti-spike CD8 responses while missing private and CD4 specificities.

There are 13 residues in the CDR3. Trimming cost V 0 bases and J 3 bases, with 2 bases left between them. CDR1 is LGHNA, CDR2 YSLEER, per germline. Individual cDNA molecules were tagged with unique molecular identifiers. MiXCR was run by TCRdb on the 5' RACE reads, yielding one entry per CDR3 protein. The data hold around 45,000 distinct CDR3 sequences, with under 9.5% observed a single time. The receptor was derived from an adult who was a healthcare worker with PCR-confirmed SARS-CoV-2 infection or an uninfected control (not recorded which). V gene TRBV4-3 combines with J gene TRBJ2-2; no firm D call. Sequencing was carried out using whole blood. The CDR3 region has the DNA TGCGCCAGCAGCCAAGATTACACCGGGGAGCTGTTTTTT. Protein sequence: CASSQDYTGELFF.